This T cell receptor beta chain originates from a study of chemoradiotherapy in HPV16-positive cancers. Samples were taken several times over chemoradiotherapy. The CDR3 spans 14 residues. CDR1 is LNHDA and CDR2 is SQIVND in the germline V gene (reference sequence). V was shortened by 2 bases and J by 7 bases, with 9 bases between the two germline ends. Data came from immunoSEQ multiplex PCR; TCRdb stores just in-frame clones and leaves some out. The sample yields tens of thousands of clones, over 90% seen once. Worth noting for this clone: Its antigen is undetermined.

Study outcomes and limitations: Candidate HPV-specific clones and E7-related TCR motifs grew in tumor during treatment.

The TCR sequence derives from a human donor with HPV-associated anogenital cancer. V usage is TRBV19 and J usage is TRBJ1-6; D is undetermined. The material was blood, obtained from a patient who underwent chemoradiotherapy. In nucleotides, the CDR3 is TGTGCCAGTAGTATACCAGGTCTGAATTCACCCCTCCACTTT. Translating it yields CASSIPGLNSPLHF.